The 10 T cell receptor beta chains listed next were all sequenced from one sample in a study of Ad26.COV2.S vaccination and SARS-CoV-2 variants. Documented treatment: around 19 received Ad26.COV2.S at low or high dose, single or two shots; 5 received placebo; per-sample allocation not given. Each sample was drawn 63 days after the first injection (of vaccine or placebo). This table comes from immunoSEQ multiplex PCR, and its TCRdb copy is limited to in-frame clones, with some not included. This table holds 440,000 or so clones, roughly 87% found once. The material was peripheral blood, obtained in a trial of Ad26.COV2.S vaccine versus placebo. Receptor source: a person aged 18-60 years who received the Ad26.COV2.S COVID-19 vaccine or a placebo.

With regard to this clone: At the DNA level, this CDR3 is encoded by other sequences in the same sample as well. The chain uses TRBV3-1 (or the pseudogene TRBV3-2) and TRBJ2-7; unclear D gene. The germline V and J ends were trimmed by 3 bases and 1 base, with 1 base remaining between them. Germline V CDR1 and CDR2: LGHDT, YNNKEL (reference sequence). This CDR3 has 11 amino acids. CDR3 in DNA: TGTGCCAGCAGCCAGTCCTACGAGCAGTACTTC. Protein: CASSQSYEQYF.

V gene TRBV14 combines with J gene TRBJ2-7, with 11 bases fitting TRBD2. The J segment lost 4 bases and the V segment lost 4 bases, leaving 3 bases of the junction unmatched. Germline CDR1 and CDR2: SGHDN and FVKESK. This CDR3 is built from 14 residues. Here the CDR3 DNA reads TGTGCCAGCAGCCGTTGGACTAGCGGGTACGAGCAGTACTTC. It codes for CASSRWTSGYEQYF.

The genes are TRBV7-2 and TRBJ2-7, with 9 bases that match TRBD1. CDR1 is SGHTA and CDR2 is FQGNSA in the germline V gene. V lost 5 bases to trimming and J lost 0 bases; unmatched junction nucleotides: 8. The CDR3 loop spans 16 amino acids. CDR3 residues: CASSGWTGASSYEQYF. CDR3 bases: TGTGCCAGCAGCGGGTGGACAGGGGCAAGCTCCTACGAGCAGTACTTC.

The gene calls are TRBV10-3 and TRBJ1-5; no definite D call. CDR1 is ENHRY and CDR2 is SYGVKD in the germline V gene. The CDR3 contains 10 residues. Trimming shortened V by 9 bases and J by 6 bases, and 6 bases separated the two germline ends. The CDR3 here is CAIYSQPQHF. CDR3 nucleotide sequence: TGTGCCATTTACAGTCAGCCCCAGCATTTT.

The CDR3 here is CASSPPSGLAGVGDTQYF. CDR3 DNA sequence: TGTGCCAGCAGCCCCCCATCGGGACTAGCGGGAGTAGGAGATACGCAGTATTTT. V gene TRBV7-9 combines with J gene TRBJ2-3; 14 bases agree with TRBD2. CDR1 is SEHNR, CDR2 FQNEAQ, per germline (reference sequence). With V trimmed by 5 bases and J by 5 bases, 12 bases remained unmatched. The CDR3 has 18 residues.

This chain connects TRBV3-1 (or the pseudogene TRBV3-2) to TRBJ1-1; D ambiguous. The ends were cut back, 6 bases at V and 7 bases at J, with 9 bases in the middle. The CDR3 is 11 residues long. In germline, CDR1 is LGHDT, CDR2 YNNKEL (reference sequence). CDR3 residues: CASSQELEAFF. CDR3 DNA: TGTGCCAGCAGTCAGGAGCTTGAAGCTTTCTTT.

A remark on this clone: Other DNA sequences from this sample encode an identical CDR3 as well. This chain uses TRBV30 with TRBJ1-5; D is undetermined. Germline values: CDR1 GTSNPN, CDR2 SVGIG (reference sequence). V lost 0 bases, J lost 1 base, and 4 bases lay in between. The CDR3 is 13 amino acids. In DNA, the CDR3 is TGTGCCTGGAGTGTCAGCAGCAATCAGCCCCAGCATTTT. Translated, it gives CAWSVSSNQPQHF.

The genes are TRBV7-9 and TRBJ1-5, with D unclear. The CDR3 has 11 residues. Germline V gene sequence: CDR1 SEHNR, CDR2 FQNEAQ (reference sequence). Trimming left V 3 bases short and J 5 bases short, with 2 bases between. CDR3 amino acids: CASSFDQPQHF. CDR3 nucleotides: TGTGCCAGCAGCTTTGATCAGCCCCAGCATTTT.

The chain combines TRBV28 with TRBJ1-2; D gene ambiguous. V lost 2 bases and J lost 2, with 12 bases in between. The CDR3 is 15 amino acids. CDR1 MDHEN and CDR2 SYDVKM come from the germline V gene. The DNA of the CDR3 is TGTGCCAGCAGTTTAAGTCAGGCTCTAAACTATGGCTACACCTTC. It codes for CASSLSQALNYGYTF.

The V gene is TRBV5-4, the J gene TRBJ2-2; tentative D call: TRBD2 (6 bases). In germline, CDR1 is SGHNT, CDR2 YYREEE (reference sequence). CDR3 length: 17 residues. V was pared by 2 bases and J by 1 base, with 15 bases between. This CDR3 reads CASSLDPASVNTGELFF. CDR3 sequence (DNA): TGTGCCAGCAGCTTAGATCCGGCTAGCGTGAACACCGGGGAGCTGTTTTTT.